This T cell receptor beta chain is from a study of blood T cell repertoires in COVID-19. Study information: The origin of the acute and convalescent COVID-19 samples was the United States, Italy and Spain. The analysed material was cDNA or gDNA that came from T cells, B-cell-depleted T cells, or PBMCs.

Per the original methods: Amplification from reference gene primers served as the basis for estimated nucleated cell counts. Profiling relied on immunoSEQ multiplex PCR, and the TCRdb table lists in-frame clones only, not all of them. V and J calls and clone size come straight from that table; D and trimming were deduced from the DNA. The sample consists of 100,000 to 150,000 clones, 75% to 85% of them appearing once. The sample was peripheral blood. The receptor was isolated from a woman aged 45 to 65 with acute or convalescent COVID-19.

This CDR3 is CASTPSSGNTIYF. In DNA, the CDR3 is TGTGCCAGCACCCCTAGCTCTGGAAACACCATATATTTT. V gene TRBV28 combines with J gene TRBJ1-3; D not certain. Trimming shortened V by 7 bases and J by 0 bases, and 7 bases separated the two germline ends. CDR3 length: 13 amino acids. Germline V CDR1 and CDR2: MDHEN, SYDVKM. The variable domain in full, completed from reference TRBV28 and TRBJ1-3, reads DVKVTQSSRYLVKRTGEKVFLECVQDMDHENMFWYRQDPGLGLRLIYFSYDVKMKEKGDIPEGYSVSREKKERFSLILESASTNQTSMYLCASTPSSGNTIYFGEGSWLTVV.